This passage covers 20 T cell receptor beta chains from one sample sequenced in a study of blood T cells in healthy people across ages. Together with a sample-barcoded 5' primer, a J-beta primer mix was included in a second PCR lasting about 7 to 11 cycles. TCRdb reanalysed the 5' RACE reads using MiXCR and keeps one entry per CDR3 protein. The sample comprises 1.5 million to 2 million distinct CDR3 sequences, roughly 49% of which are singletons, and less than 2.5% rests with the top ten. Sequencing was carried out using blood. These receptors were obtained from a woman aged 35 to 49 in good health.

The chain couples TRBV24-1 to TRBJ1-2; unclear D gene. In germline, CDR1 is KGHDR, CDR2 SFDVKD. The length of the CDR3 is 17 residues. Trimming stripped 0 bases from V and 8 bases from J, with 21 bases between. The CDR3 DNA is TGTGCCACCAGTGATTTGCGGCAGACCGGTCCCTTTGGGGGCTACACCTTC. Translation gives CATSDLRQTGPFGGYTF.

This chain uses TRBV6-5 with TRBJ2-5; a weak D match, TRBD2 (7 bases). Trimming stripped 4 bases from V and 1 base from J, with 22 bases between. The CDR3 has 18 amino acids. CDR1 is MNHEY and CDR2 is SVGAGI in the germline V gene. DNA for the CDR3: TGTGCCAGCAGTTTAACAGGGACCGGACTAGGTTCCCAAGAGACCCAGTACTTC. It yields the protein CASSLTGTGLGSQETQYF.

The J gene is TRBJ2-7, the V gene TRBV12-3 or TRBV12-4; D possibly corresponds to TRBD1 (6 bases). The CDR3 spans 16 residues. V was trimmed by 1 base and J by 0 bases, leaving 13 bases between them. CDR3 in DNA: TGTGCCAGCAGTTTAGTGACAGGTGAGGGCTCCTACGAGCAGTACTTC. As protein: CASSLVTGEGSYEQYF.

This clonotype was observed a few times. The chain recombines TRBV12-3 or TRBV12-4 with TRBJ2-1; D is unresolved. Trimming left V 6 bases short and J 8 bases short, with 14 bases between. The CDR3 totals 13 residues. CDR3 DNA: TGTGCCAGCAGCGGCGTAAGCTGGCATGAGCAGTTCTTC. Amino acids: CASSGVSWHEQFF.

V gene TRBV27 combines with J gene TRBJ2-7; unclear D gene. The DNA end is a closer match to TRBJ2-5, so the J assignment may be wrong. From germline, CDR1 is MNHEY and CDR2 SMNVEV (reference sequence). This CDR3 comprises 15 residues. CDR3 protein: CASSSSNEIVQTQYF. The CDR3 coding sequence is TGTGCCAGCAGTTCCTCTAATGAGATTGTACAGACCCAGTACTTC.

V is TRBV6-1 and J is TRBJ2-5; 10 positions match TRBD2. This CDR3 contains 17 residues. Losses at the gene ends were 8 bases for V and 2 bases for J; bases not matched to a gene: 14. From germline, CDR1 is MNHNS and CDR2 SASEGT. Here the CDR3 reads CASGSGSTSGAQETQYF. The CDR3 region has the DNA TGTGCCAGCGGGTCAGGATCAACTAGCGGGGCTCAAGAGACCCAGTACTTC.

This clonotype has a handful of counts. This rearrangement joins TRBV11-2 to TRBJ2-3; 7 nucleotides align to TRBD1. The V gene's germline CDR1 is SGHAT and CDR2 FQNNGV. V shed 1 base, J shed 11 bases, and the junction held 9 bases outside the gene matches. This CDR3 comprises 14 residues. The CDR3 is CASSLGLAWDRQYF. In DNA, the CDR3 is TGTGCCAGCAGCTTAGGGTTGGCGTGGGACAGGCAGTATTTT.

As concerns this clonotype: One junction end does not reproduce the germline sequence, and a read error may be involved. The J gene is TRBJ2-4, the V gene TRBV11-2; D possibly corresponds to TRBD2 (6 bases). The CDR3 has 14 residues. The germline V gene encodes CDR1 SGHAT and CDR2 FQNNGV. The CDR3 region is CASGLEWGENIQYF. In DNA, the CDR3 is TGTGCCAGCGGCTTAGAATGGGGGGAAAACATTCAGTACTTC.

Notes on this clonotype: A read error may account for a junction end that differs from germline. The chain recombines TRBV7-2 with TRBJ2-5; D possibly corresponds to TRBD2 (6 bases). CDR3 length: 15 amino acids. The germline CDR1 and CDR2 sequences are SGHTA and FQGNSA. The CDR3 nucleotides read TGTGCCAGCAGCTTACACGGCGGGGATCAAGGGACCCAGTACTTC. Protein product: CASSLHGGDQGTQYF.

The rearrangement uses TRBV12-3 or TRBV12-4 and TRBJ2-1; tentatively, D is TRBD1 (6 bases). V shed 4 bases and J shed 6 bases, with 16 bases lying between them. This CDR3 region has 15 residues. The CDR3, as DNA: TGTGCCAGCAGTTCCGATCAGGGGTGGGGCAATGAGCAGTTCTTC. Protein: CASSSDQGWGNEQFF.

The chain couples TRBV28 to TRBJ2-4; perhaps TRBD2 as D (6 bases). Near its end, the DNA agrees better with TRBJ2-7, so the J call may be wrong. The V gene's germline CDR1 is MDHEN and CDR2 SYDVKM. CDR3 length equals 15 residues. In DNA, the CDR3 is TGTGCCAGCAGTTTGAGGCGGGGATTTCCCTACGAGCAGTACTTC. Residues: CASSLRRGFPYEQYF.

This clonotype has at least ten counts. The rearrangement links TRBV29-1 to TRBJ2-1, with 8 bases fitting TRBD1. Germline CDR1 is SQVTM and CDR2 is ANQGSEA. The CDR3 loop spans 13 amino acids. The ends lost 7 bases at V and 6 bases at J; junction bases unmatched: 8. In nucleotides, the CDR3 is TGCAGCGCTTCGACAGGGGTTTCCAATGAGCAGTTCTTC. Translation gives CSASTGVSNEQFF.

This clonotype was counted only a few times. The V and J genes are TRBV7-8 and TRBJ2-5, with 10 bases matching TRBD1. Germline V gives CDR1 SGHVS, CDR2 FQNEAQ. Unmatched junction bases numbered 11, after V lost 2 bases and J lost 2 bases. The CDR3 has 18 amino acids. CDR3 coding DNA: TGTGCCAGCAGCTTAAGGGACCGATTGGGACAGGGGCAAGAGACCCAGTACTTC. Translating it yields CASSLRDRLGQGQETQYF. Complete variable domain (other parts from reference TRBV7-8 and TRBJ2-5): GAGVSQSPRYKVAKRGQDVALRCDPISGHVSLFWYQQALGQGPEFLTYFQNEAQLDKSGLPSDRFFAERPEGSVSTLKIQRTQQEDSAVYLCASSLRDRLGQGQETQYFGPGTRLLVL.

This clonotype was found many times. This chain connects TRBV7-2 to TRBJ2-1; TRBD2 aligns across 9 bases. Germline CDR1 reads SGHTA; CDR2 reads FQGNSA. CDR3 length: 12 residues. The V and J ends lost 4 bases and 10 bases, in that order; junction bases with no gene match: 2. The CDR3 region is CASSWRGGEQFF. CDR3 DNA sequence: TGTGCCAGCAGCTGGCGGGGGGGGGAGCAGTTCTTC.

V and J are TRBV4-1 and TRBJ1-1, with TRBD1 matching 7 bases. Germline assignment: CDR1 MGHRA and CDR2 YSYEKL. CDR3 length: 18 amino acids. J gave up 2 bases and V 2 bases, and 14 bases lay outside the gene matches. The CDR3 DNA reads as TGCGCCAGCAGCCAATTCTCTAGGGGGCGCTCAGTAAACACTGAAGCTTTCTTT. Translation: CASSQFSRGRSVNTEAFF.

CDR3 in DNA: TGTGCCAGCGCACGGGGACGGGGGGGAAACAATGAGCAGTTCTTC. This translates into CASARGRGGNNEQFF. The J gene is TRBJ2-1, the V gene TRBV27; 8 bases are a match to TRBD2. Germline trimming cut 8 bases from V and 5 bases from J; bases unmatched to any gene: 11. This CDR3 has 15 amino acids. The germline V gene encodes CDR1 MNHEY and CDR2 SMNVEV (reference sequence).

The J gene is TRBJ2-6, the V gene TRBV28; no definite D call. V shed 2 bases and J shed 1 base, with 9 bases lying between them. This CDR3 spans 16 amino acids. CDR1 and CDR2 (germline): MDHEN, SYDVKM. The CDR3 loop reads CASSLIMGSGANVLTF. Written as DNA, the CDR3 is TGTGCCAGCAGTTTAATAATGGGGTCTGGGGCCAACGTCCTGACTTTC.

This clonotype has only a few counts. The chain uses TRBV10-3 and TRBJ2-4; D not resolved. The end of the DNA aligns better with TRBJ2-7, so the J call may be wrong. Germline CDR1 ENHRY, CDR2 SYGVKD. CDR3 length equals 11 residues. CDR3 amino acids: CAIRKGYEQYF. The DNA of the CDR3 is TGTGCCATCAGAAAGGGCTACGAGCAGTACTTC.

The chain carries TRBV4-3 and TRBJ2-3; TRBD2 matches 13 bases. The germline gives CDR1 LGHNA, CDR2 YSLEER. The CDR3 is made up of 16 amino acids. V trimming: 8 bases; J trimming: 10 bases; junction bases outside the gene matches: 15. The CDR3 loop reads CASGPGLAGAFRAQYF. In nucleotides, the CDR3 is TGCGCCAGCGGCCCCGGACTAGCGGGGGCTTTTCGGGCGCAGTATTTT.

The chain joins TRBV12-3 or TRBV12-4 to TRBJ2-3; 10 bases line up with TRBD1. Trimming took 8 bases from V and 2 from J; bases not matched to a gene: 7. CDR3 length: 15 residues. CDR3 amino acids: CASDRGQGITDTQYF. CDR3 nucleotide sequence: TGTGCCAGCGATCGGGGACAGGGGATCACAGATACGCAGTATTTT.